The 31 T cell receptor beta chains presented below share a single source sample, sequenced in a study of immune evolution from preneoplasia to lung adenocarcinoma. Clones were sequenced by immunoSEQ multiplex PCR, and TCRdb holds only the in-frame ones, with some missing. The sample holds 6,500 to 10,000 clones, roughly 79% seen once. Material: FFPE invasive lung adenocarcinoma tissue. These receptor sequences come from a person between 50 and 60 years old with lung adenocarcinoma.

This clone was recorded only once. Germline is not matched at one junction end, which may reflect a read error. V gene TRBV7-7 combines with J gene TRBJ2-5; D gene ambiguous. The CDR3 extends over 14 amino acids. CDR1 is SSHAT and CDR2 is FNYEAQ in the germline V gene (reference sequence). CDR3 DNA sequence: TGTGCTAGCAGCCGGAACCTGGGGCAAGAGACCCAGTACTTC. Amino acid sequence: CASSRNLGQETQYF.

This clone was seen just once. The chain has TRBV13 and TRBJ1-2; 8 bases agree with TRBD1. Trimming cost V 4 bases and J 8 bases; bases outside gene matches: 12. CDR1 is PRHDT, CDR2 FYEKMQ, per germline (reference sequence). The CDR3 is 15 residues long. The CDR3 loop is CASSSRTGIGGGYTF. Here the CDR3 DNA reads TGTGCCAGCAGCTCCCGGACAGGGATAGGAGGAGGCTACACCTTC.

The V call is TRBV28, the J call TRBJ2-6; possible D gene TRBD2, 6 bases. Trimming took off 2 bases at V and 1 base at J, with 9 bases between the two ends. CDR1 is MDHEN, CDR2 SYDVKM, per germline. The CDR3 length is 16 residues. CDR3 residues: CASSLRGTSGANVLTF. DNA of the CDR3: TGTGCCAGCAGTTTAAGAGGGACTTCTGGGGCCAACGTCCTGACTTTC.

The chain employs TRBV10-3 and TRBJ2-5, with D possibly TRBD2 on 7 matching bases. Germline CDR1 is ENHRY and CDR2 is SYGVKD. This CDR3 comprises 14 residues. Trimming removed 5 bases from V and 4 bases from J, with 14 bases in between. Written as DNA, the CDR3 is TGTGCCATCAGTCAAGAGGGGGGGAGAGAGACCCAGTACTTC. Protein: CAISQEGGRETQYF.

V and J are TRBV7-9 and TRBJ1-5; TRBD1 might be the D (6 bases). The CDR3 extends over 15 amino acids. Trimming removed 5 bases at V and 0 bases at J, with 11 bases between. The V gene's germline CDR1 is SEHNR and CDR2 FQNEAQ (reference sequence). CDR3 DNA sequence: TGTGCCAGCAGCGTTGGGGGCAATAGCAATCAGCCCCAGCATTTT. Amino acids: CASSVGGNSNQPQHF.

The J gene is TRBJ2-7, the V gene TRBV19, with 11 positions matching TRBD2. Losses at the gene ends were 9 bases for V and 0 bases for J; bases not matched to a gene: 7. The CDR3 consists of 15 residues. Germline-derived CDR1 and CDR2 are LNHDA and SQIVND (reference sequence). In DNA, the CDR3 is TGTGCCAGCGCCGGACTAGCGGGTAACTCCTACGAGCAGTACTTC. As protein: CASAGLAGNSYEQYF.

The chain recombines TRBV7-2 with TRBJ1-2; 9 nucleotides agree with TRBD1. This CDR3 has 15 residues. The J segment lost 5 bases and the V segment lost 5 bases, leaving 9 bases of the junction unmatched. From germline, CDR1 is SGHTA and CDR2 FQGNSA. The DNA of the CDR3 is TGTGCCAGCAGCCCTGTATCGGGACAGGGTTATGGCTACACCTTC. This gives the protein CASSPVSGQGYGYTF.

The CDR3 is CASTLRAGVSNTGELFF. The CDR3 DNA reads TGTGCCAGCACCCTGAGAGCGGGCGTTAGCAACACCGGGGAGCTGTTTTTT. The chain carries TRBV21-1 and TRBJ2-2; the tabulated D call, TRBD2, remains unverified against the DNA. TRBV21-1 is flagged as a pseudogene. This CDR3 has 17 amino acids.

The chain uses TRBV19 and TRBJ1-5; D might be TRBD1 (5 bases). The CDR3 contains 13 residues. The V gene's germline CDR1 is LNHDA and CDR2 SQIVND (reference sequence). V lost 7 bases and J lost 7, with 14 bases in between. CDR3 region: CASNGGREQPQHF. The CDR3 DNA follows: TGTGCCAGTAATGGGGGAAGAGAGCAGCCCCAGCATTTT.

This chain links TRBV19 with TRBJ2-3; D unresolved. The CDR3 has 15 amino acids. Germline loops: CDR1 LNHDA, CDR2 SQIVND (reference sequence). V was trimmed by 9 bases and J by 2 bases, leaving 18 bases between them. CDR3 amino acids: CASKIATYSTDTQYF. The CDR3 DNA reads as TGTGCCAGCAAAATAGCCACCTACTCCACAGATACGCAGTATTTT. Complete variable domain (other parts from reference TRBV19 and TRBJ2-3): DGGITQSPKYLFRKEGQNVTLSCEQNLNHDAMYWYRQDPGQGLRLIYYSQIVNDFQKGDIAEGYSVSREKKESFPLTVTSAQKNPTAFYLCASKIATYSTDTQYFGPGTRLTVL.

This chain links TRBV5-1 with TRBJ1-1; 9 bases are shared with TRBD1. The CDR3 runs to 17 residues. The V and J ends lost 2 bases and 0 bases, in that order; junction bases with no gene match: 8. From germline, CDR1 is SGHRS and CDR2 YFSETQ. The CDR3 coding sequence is TGCGCCAGCAGCTTAATAGGGACAGGGTCAGTGAACACTGAAGCTTTCTTT. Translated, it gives CASSLIGTGSVNTEAFF.

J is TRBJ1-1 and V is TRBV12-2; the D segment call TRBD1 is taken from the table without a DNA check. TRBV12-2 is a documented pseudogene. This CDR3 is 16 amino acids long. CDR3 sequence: CASRRIGDRFPTEAFF. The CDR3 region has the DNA TGTGCAAGTCGCCGCATCGGGGACAGGTTCCCCACTGAAGCTTTCTTT.

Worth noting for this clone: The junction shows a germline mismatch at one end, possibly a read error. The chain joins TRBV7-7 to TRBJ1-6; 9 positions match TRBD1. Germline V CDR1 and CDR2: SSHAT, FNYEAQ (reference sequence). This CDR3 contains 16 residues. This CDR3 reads CASSLARDRENSPLHF. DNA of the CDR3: TGTGCTAGCAGCTTAGCGCGGGACAGGGAGAATTCACCCCTCCACTTT.

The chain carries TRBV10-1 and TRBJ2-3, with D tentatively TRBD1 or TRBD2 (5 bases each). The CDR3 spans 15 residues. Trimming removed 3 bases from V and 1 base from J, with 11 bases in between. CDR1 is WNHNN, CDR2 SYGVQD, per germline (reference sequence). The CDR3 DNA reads TGCGCCAGCAGTGAAGCCGGGACGGGCACAGATACGCAGTATTTT. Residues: CASSEAGTGTDTQYF.

CDR3 amino acids: CASSLERMAEAFF. CDR3 DNA: TGCGCCAGCAGCTTGGAACGAATGGCTGAAGCTTTCTTT. The chain recombines TRBV5-1 with TRBJ1-1; D is unresolved. Trimming took off 0 bases at V and 6 bases at J, with 9 bases between the two ends. Germline CDR1 is SGHRS and CDR2 is YFSETQ. This CDR3 region has 13 residues.

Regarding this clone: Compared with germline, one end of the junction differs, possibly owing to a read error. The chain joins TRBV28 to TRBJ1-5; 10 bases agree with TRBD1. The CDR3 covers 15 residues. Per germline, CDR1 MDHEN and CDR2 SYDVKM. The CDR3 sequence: CTSSSGTGAGQPQHF. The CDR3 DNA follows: TGTACCAGCAGCTCCGGGACAGGGGCCGGTCAGCCCCAGCATTTT.

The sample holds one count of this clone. CDR3 nucleotide sequence: TGTGCCAGCAGCTTAGTTTTGCGGGGAACCCAAGAGACCCAGTACTTC. Translating gives CASSLVLRGTQETQYF. The chain uses TRBV7-6 and TRBJ2-5; weak D call: TRBD2 (6 bases). V was shortened by 1 base and J by 1 base, with 13 bases between the two germline ends. CDR1 and CDR2 (germline): SGHVS, FNYEAQ. The CDR3 covers 16 residues. The full variable domain, completed using reference TRBV7-6 and TRBJ2-5, is GAGVSQSPRYKVTKRGQDVALRCDPISGHVSLYWYRQALGQGPEFLTYFNYEAQQDKSGLPNDRFSAERPEGSISTLTIQRTEQRDSAMYRCASSLVLRGTQETQYFGPGTRLLVL.

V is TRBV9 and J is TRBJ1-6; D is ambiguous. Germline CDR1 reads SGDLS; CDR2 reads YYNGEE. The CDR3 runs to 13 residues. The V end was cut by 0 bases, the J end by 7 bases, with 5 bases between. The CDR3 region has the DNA TGTGCCAGCAGCGTAGATCACAATTCACCCCTCCACTTT. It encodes CASSVDHNSPLHF.

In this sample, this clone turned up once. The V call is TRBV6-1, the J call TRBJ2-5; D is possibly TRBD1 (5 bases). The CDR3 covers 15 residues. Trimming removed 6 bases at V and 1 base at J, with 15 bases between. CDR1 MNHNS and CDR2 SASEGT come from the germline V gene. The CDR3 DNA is TGTGCCAGCAGCCTTTCTACAGGACCCCAAGAGACCCAGTACTTC. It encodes CASSLSTGPQETQYF.

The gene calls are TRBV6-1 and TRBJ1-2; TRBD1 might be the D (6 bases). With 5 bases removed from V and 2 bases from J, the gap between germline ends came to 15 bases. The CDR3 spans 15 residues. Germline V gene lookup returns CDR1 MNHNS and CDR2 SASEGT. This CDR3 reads CASSRPSTGNYGYTF. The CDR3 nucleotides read TGTGCCAGCAGTAGACCGTCTACAGGGAACTATGGCTACACCTTC.

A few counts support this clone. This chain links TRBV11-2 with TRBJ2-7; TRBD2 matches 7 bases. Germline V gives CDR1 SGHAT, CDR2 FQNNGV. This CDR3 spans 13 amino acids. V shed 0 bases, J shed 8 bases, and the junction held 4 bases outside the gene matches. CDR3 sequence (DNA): TGTGCCAGCAGCTTAGATCTCGGGAGGCAGCAGTACTTC. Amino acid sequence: CASSLDLGRQQYF.

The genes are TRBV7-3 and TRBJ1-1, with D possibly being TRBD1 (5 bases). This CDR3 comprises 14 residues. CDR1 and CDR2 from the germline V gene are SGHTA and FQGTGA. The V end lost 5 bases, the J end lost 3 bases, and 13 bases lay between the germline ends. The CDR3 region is CASSPHGGDTEAFF. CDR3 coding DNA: TGTGCCAGCAGCCCCCACGGAGGGGACACTGAAGCTTTCTTT.

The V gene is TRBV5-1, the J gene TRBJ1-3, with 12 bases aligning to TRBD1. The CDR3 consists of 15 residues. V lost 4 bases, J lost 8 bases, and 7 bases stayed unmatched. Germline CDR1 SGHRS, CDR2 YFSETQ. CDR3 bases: TGCGCCAGCAGCGCAGGGACAGGGGGCGGCGACACCATATATTTT. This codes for CASSAGTGGGDTIYF.

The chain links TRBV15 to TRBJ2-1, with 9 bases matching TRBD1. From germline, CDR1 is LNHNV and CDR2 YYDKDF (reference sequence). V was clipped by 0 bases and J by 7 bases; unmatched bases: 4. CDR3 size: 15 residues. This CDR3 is CATSRDPGQGNEQFF. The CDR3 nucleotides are TGTGCCACCAGCAGAGATCCGGGACAGGGTAATGAGCAGTTCTTC.

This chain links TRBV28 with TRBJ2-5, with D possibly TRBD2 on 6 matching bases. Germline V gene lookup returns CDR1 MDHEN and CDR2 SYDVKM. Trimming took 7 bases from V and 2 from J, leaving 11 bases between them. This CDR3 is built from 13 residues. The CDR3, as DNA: TGTGCCAGCACTGCGGGGATTCAAGAGACCCAGTACTTC. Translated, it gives CASTAGIQETQYF.

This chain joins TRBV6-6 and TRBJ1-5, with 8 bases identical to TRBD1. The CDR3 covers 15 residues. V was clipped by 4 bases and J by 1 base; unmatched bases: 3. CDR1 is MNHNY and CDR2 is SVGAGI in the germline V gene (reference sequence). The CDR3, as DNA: TGTGCCAGCAGTTCACAGGGGGGGAGCAATCAGCCCCAGCATTTT. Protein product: CASSSQGGSNQPQHF.

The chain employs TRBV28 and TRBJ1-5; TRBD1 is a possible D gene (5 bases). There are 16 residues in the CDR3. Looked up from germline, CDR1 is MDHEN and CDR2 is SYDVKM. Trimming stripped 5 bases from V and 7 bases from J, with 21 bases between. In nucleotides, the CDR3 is TGTGCCAGCAGTGTCGGGGGACGCGGTCCCGACCAGCCCCAGCATTTT. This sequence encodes CASSVGGRGPDQPQHF.

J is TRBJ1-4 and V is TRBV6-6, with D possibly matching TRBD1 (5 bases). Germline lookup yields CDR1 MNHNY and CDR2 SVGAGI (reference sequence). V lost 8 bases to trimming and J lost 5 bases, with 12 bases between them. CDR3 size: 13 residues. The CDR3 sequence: CASLGRDNEKLFF. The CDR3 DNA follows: TGTGCCAGCTTGGGCAGGGACAATGAAAAACTGTTTTTT.

The CDR3 loop is CAWSFATNEKLFF. In nucleotides, the CDR3 is TGTGCCTGGAGTTTCGCTACTAATGAAAAACTGTTTTTT. V and J are TRBV30 and TRBJ1-4; D is uncertain. The CDR3 runs 13 residues. Germline V gene lookup returns CDR1 GTSNPN and CDR2 SVGIG (reference sequence). The V end lost 2 bases, the J end lost 2 bases, and 6 bases lay between the germline ends.

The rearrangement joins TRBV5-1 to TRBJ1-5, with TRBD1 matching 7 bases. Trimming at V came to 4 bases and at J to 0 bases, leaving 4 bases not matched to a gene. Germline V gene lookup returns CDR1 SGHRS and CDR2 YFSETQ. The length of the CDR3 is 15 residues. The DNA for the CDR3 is TGCGCCAGCAGCCCGACAGGGTATAGCAATCAGCCCCAGCATTTT. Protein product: CASSPTGYSNQPQHF. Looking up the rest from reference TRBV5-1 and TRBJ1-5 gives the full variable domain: KAGVTQTPRYLIKTRGQQVTLSCSPISGHRSVSWYQQTPGQGLQFLFEYFSETQRNKGNFPGRFSGRQFSNSRSEMNVSTLELGDSALYLCASSPTGYSNQPQHFGDGTRLSIL.

This chain's CDR3 is CASSLGTVNGYTF. Here the CDR3 DNA reads TGTGCCAGTAGTTTGGGGACAGTAAATGGCTACACCTTC. V and J are TRBV19 and TRBJ1-2, with 7 bases matching TRBD1. In germline, CDR1 is LNHDA, CDR2 SQIVND (reference sequence). CDR3 length equals 13 residues. Losses at the gene ends were 5 bases for V and 6 bases for J; bases not matched to a gene: 6.